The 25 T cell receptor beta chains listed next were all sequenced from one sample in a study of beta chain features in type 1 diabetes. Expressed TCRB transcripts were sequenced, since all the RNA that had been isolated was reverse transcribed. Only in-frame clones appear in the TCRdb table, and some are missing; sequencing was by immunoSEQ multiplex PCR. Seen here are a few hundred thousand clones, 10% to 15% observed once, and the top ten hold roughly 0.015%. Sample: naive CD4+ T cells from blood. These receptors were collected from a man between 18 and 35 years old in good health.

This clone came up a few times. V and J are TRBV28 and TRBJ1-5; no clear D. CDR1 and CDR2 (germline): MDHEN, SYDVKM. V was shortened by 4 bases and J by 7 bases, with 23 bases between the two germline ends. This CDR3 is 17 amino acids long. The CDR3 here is CASSSGITGTGEQPQHF. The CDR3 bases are TGTGCCAGCAGTTCCGGAATCACGGGAACGGGTGAACAGCCCCAGCATTTT.

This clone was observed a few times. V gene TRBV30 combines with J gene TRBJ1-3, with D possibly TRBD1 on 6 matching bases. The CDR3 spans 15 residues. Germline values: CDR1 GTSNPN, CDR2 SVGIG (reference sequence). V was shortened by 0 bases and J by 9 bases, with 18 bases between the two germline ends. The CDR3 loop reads CAWSVRSGDGSTIYF. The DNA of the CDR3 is TGTGCCTGGAGTGTAAGGTCAGGGGATGGGAGCACCATATATTTT.

The DNA of the CDR3 is TGTGCCAGCTCACCAGGGGGAGGAGCAGATACGCAGTATTTT. Translated, it gives CASSPGGGADTQYF. The chain recombines TRBV18 with TRBJ2-3, with D tentatively TRBD2 (6 bases). Trimming removed 2 bases from V and 4 bases from J, with 10 bases in between. The CDR3 contains 14 residues. CDR1 and CDR2 (germline): KGHSH, LQKENI.

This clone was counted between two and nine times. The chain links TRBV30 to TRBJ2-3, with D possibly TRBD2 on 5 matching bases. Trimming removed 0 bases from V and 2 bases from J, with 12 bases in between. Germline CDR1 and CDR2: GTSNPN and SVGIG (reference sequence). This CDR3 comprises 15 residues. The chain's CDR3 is CAWSVRRGVTDTQYF. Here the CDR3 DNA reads TGTGCCTGGAGTGTACGTCGGGGAGTCACAGATACGCAGTATTTT.

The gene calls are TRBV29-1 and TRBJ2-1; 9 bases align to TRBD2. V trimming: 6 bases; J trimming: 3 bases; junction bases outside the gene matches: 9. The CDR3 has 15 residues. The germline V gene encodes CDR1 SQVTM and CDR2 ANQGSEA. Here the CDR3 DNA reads TGCAGCGTCCCACAGACTAGCGGATTCTACAATGAGCAGTTCTTC. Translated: CSVPQTSGFYNEQFF.

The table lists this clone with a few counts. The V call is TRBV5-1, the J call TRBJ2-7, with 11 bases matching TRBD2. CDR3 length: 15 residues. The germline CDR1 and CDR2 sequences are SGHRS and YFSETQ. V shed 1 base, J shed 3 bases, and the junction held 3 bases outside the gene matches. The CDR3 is CASSLRLAGGYEQYF. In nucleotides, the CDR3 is TGCGCCAGCAGCTTGAGGCTAGCGGGAGGCTACGAGCAGTACTTC.

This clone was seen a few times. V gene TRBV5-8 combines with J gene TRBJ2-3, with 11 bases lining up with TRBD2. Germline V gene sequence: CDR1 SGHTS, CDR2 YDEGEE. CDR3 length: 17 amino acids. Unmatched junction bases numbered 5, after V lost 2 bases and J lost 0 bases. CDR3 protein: CASSLGTSGQSTDTQYF. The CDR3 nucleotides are TGTGCCAGCAGCTTAGGGACTAGCGGTCAAAGCACAGATACGCAGTATTTT.

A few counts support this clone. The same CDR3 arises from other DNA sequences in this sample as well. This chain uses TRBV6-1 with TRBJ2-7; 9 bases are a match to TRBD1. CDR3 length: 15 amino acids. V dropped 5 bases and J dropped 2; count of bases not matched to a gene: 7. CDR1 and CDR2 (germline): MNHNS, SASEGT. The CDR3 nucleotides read TGTGCCAGCAGTTCCCCGGGACAGGGTACCTACGAGCAGTACTTC. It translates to CASSSPGQGTYEQYF.

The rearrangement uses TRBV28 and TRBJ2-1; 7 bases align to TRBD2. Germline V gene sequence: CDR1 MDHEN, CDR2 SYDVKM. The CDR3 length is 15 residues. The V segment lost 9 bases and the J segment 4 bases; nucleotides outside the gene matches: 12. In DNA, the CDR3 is TGTGCCAGACCGACTCCTCGCGGGAGATACAATGAGCAGTTCTTC. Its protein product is CARPTPRGRYNEQFF.

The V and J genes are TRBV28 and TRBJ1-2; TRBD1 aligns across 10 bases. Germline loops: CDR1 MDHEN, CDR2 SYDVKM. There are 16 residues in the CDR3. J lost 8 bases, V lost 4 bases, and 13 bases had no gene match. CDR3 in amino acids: CASSSPGQGLRWGYTF. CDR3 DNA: TGTGCCAGCAGTTCTCCGGGACAGGGGCTCCGCTGGGGCTACACCTTC.

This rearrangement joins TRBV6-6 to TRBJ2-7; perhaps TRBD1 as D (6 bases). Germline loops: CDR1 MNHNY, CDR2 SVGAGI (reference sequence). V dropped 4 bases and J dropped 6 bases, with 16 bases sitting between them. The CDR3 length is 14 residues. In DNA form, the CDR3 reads TGTGCCAGCAGTTGGGTGGGGGCATCGGGCGAGCAGTACTTC. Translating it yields CASSWVGASGEQYF.

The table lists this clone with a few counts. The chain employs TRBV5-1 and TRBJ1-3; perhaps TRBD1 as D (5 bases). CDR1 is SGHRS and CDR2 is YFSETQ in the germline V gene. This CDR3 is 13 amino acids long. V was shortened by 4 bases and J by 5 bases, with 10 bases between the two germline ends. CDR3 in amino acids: CASSPDTRNTIYF. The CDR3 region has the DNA TGCGCCAGCAGCCCGGACACCAGAAACACCATATATTTT.

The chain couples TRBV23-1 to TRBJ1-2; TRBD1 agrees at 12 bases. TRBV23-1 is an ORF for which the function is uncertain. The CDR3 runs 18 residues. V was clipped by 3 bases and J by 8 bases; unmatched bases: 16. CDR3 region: CASSQRNGTGGGAGGYTF. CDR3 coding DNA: TGCGCCAGCAGTCAGAGAAATGGGACAGGGGGCGGTGCAGGCGGCTACACCTTC.

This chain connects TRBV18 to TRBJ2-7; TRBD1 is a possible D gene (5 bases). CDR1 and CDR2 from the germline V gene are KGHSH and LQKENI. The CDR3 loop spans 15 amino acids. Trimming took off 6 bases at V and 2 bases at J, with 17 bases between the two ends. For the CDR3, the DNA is TGTGCCAGCTCCCGCGTGGGGCCTTATGCCTACGAGCAGTACTTC. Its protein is CASSRVGPYAYEQYF.

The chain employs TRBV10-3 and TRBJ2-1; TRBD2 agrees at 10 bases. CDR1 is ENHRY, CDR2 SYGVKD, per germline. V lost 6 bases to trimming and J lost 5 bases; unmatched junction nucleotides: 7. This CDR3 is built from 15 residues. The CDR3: CAISLLAGEDNEQFF. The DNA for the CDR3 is TGTGCCATCAGCCTTCTAGCGGGAGAGGACAATGAGCAGTTCTTC.

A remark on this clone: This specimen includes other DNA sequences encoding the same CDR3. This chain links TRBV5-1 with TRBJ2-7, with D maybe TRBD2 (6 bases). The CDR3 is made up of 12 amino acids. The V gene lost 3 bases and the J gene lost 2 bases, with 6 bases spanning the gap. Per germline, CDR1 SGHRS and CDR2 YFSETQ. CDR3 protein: CASSSGAYEQYF. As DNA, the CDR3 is TGCGCCAGCAGCTCGGGAGCCTACGAGCAGTACTTC.

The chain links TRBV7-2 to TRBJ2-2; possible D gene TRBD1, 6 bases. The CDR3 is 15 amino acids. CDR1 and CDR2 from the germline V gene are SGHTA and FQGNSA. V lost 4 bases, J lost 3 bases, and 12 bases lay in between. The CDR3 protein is CASSWGQPDTGELFF. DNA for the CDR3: TGTGCCAGCAGCTGGGGGCAGCCGGACACCGGGGAGCTGTTTTTT.

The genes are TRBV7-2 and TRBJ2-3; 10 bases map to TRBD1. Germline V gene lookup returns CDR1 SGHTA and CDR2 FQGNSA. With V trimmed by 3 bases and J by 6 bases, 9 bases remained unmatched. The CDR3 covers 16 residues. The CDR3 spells CASSFLDRGLADTQYF. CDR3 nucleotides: TGTGCCAGCAGCTTCCTAGACAGGGGGCTCGCGGATACGCAGTATTTT.

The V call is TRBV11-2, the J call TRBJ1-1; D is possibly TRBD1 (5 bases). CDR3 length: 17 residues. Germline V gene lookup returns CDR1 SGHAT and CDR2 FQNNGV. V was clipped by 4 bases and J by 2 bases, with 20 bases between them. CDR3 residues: CASSSIGGGVFNTEAFF. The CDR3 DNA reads TGTGCCAGCAGCTCCATAGGCGGAGGGGTCTTTAACACTGAAGCTTTCTTT.

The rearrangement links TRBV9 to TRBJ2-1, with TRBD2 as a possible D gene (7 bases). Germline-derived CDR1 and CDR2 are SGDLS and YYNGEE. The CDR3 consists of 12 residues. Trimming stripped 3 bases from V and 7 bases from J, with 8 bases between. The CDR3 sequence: CASSEGGNEQFF. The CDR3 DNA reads TGTGCCAGCAGCGAGGGGGGGAATGAGCAGTTCTTC.

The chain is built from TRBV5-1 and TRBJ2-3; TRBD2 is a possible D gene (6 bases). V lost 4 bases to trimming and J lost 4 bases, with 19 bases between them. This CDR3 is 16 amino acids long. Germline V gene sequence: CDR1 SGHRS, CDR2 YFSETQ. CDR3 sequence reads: CASSRGGGGESDTQYF. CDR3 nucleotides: TGCGCCAGCAGCCGCGGCGGTGGCGGGGAATCAGATACGCAGTATTTT.

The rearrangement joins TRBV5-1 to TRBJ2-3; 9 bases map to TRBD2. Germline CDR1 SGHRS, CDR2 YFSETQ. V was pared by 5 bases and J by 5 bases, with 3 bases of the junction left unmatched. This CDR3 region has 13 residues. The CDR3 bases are TGCGCCAGCAGTGTAGCGGGAGAAGATACGCAGTATTTT. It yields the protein CASSVAGEDTQYF.

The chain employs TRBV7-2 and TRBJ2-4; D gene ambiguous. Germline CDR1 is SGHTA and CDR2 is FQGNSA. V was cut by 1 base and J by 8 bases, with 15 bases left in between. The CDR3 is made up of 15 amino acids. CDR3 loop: CASSLVGSRGDIQYF. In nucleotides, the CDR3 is TGTGCCAGCAGCTTAGTCGGCAGCCGAGGAGACATTCAGTACTTC.

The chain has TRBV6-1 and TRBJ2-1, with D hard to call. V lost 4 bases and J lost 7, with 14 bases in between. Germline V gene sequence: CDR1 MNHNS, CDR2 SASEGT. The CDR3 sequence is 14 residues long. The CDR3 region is CASSVAHPINEQFF. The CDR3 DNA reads TGTGCCAGCAGTGTAGCCCACCCTATAAATGAGCAGTTCTTC.

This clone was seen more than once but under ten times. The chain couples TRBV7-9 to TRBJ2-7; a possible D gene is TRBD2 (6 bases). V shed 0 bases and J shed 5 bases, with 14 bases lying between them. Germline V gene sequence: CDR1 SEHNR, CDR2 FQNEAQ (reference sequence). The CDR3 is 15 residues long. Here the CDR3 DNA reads TGTGCCAGCAGCTTAGCGGGGGGATCGCCCCACGAGCAGTACTTC. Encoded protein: CASSLAGGSPHEQYF.